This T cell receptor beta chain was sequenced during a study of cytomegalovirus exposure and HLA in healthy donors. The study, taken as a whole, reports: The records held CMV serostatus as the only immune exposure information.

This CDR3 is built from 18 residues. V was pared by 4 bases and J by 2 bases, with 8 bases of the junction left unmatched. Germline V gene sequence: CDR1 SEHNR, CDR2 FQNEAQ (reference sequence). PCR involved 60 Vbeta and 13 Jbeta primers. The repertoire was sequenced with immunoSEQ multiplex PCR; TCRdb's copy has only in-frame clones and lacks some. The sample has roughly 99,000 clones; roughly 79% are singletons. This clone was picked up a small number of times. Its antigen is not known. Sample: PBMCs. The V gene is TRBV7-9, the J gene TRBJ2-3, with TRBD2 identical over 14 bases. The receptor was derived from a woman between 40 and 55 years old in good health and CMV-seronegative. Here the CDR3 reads CASSSGLAGARATDTQYF. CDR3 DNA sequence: TGTGCCAGCAGCTCGGGACTAGCGGGGGCCCGAGCCACAGATACGCAGTATTTT. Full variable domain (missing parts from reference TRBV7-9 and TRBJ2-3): DTGVSQNPRHKITKRGQNVTFRCDPISEHNRLYWYRQTLGQGPEFLTYFQNEAQLEKSRLLSDRFSAERPKGSFSTLEIQRTEQGDSAMYLCASSSGLAGARATDTQYFGPGTRLTVL.